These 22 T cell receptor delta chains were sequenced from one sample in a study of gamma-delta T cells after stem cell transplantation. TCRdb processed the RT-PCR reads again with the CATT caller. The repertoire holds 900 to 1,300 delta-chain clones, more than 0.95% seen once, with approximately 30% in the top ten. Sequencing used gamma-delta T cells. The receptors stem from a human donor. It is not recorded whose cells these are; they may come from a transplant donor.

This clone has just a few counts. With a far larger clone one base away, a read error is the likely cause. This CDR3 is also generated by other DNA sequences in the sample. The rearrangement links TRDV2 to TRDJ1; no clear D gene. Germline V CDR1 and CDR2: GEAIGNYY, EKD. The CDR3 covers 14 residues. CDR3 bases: TGTGCCTGCGACACCCTCCTGGTATCCGATAAACTCATCTTT. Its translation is CACDTLLVSDKLIF.

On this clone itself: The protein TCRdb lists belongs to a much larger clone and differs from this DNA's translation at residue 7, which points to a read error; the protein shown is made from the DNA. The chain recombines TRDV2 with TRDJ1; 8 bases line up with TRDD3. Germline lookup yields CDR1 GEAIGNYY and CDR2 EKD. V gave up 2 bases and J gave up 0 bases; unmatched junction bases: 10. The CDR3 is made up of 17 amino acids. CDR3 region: CACDILPGDKYTDKLIF. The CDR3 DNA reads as TGTGCCTGTGACATTCTACCGGGGGATAAGTACACCGATAAACTCATCTTT.

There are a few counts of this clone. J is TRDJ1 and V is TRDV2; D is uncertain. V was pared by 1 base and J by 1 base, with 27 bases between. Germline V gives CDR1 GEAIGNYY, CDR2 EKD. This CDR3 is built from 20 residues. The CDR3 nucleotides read TGTGCCTGTGACACAGTTAGCGGGGCTCTCGGGGCTTGGGCCACCGATAAACTCATCTTT. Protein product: CACDTVSGALGAWATDKLIF.

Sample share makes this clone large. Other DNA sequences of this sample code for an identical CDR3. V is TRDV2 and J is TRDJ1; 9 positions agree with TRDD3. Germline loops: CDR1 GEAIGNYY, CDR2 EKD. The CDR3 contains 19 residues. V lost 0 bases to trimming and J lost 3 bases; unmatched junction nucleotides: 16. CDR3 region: CACDTTGGKPFDASDKLIF. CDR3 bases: TGTGCCTGTGACACCACTGGGGGAAAGCCCTTCGATGCCTCCGATAAACTCATCTTT.

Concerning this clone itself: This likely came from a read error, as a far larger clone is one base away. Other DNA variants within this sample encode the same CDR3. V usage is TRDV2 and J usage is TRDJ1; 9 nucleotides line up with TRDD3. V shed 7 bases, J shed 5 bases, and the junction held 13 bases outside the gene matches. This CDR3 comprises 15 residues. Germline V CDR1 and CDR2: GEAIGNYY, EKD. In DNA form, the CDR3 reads TGTGCCTGCATGGCCTTGGGGGATAGCACTGATAAACTCATCTTT. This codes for CACMALGDSTDKLIF.

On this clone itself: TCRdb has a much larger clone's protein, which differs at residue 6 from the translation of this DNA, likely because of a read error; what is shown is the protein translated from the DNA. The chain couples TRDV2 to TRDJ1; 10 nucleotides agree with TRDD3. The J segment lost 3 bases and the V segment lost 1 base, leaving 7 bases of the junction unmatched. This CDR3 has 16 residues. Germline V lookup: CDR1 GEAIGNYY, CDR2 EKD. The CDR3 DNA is TGTGCCTGTGACACTATGGGGGATACTTACCCCGATAAACTCATCTTT. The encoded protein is CACDTMGDTYPDKLIF.

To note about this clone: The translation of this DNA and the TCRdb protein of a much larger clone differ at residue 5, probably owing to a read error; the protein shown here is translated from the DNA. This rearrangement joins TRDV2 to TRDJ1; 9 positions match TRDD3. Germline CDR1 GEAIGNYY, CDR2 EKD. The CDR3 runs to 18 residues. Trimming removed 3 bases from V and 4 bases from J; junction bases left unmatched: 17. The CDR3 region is CACDAFYSGGSEGDKLIF. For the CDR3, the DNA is TGTGCCTGTGACGCCTTTTACTCTGGGGGATCGGAGGGCGATAAACTCATCTTT.

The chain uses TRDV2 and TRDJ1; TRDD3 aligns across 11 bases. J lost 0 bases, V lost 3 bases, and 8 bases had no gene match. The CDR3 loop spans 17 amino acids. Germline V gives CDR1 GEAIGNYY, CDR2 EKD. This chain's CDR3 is CACDHILGDSNTDKLIF. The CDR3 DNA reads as TGTGCCTGTGACCATATACTGGGGGATAGCAACACCGATAAACTCATCTTT.

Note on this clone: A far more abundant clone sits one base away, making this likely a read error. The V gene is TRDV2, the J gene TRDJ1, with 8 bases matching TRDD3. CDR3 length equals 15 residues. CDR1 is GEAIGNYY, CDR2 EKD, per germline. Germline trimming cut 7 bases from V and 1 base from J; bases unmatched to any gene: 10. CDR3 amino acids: CACMALGDGTDKLIF. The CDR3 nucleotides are TGTGCCTGCATGGCCTTGGGGGATGGCACCGATAAACTCATCTTT.

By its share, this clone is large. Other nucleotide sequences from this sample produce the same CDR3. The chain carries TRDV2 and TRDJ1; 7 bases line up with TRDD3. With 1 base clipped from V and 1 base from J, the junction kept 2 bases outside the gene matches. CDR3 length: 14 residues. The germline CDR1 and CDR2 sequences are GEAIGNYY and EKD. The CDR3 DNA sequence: TGTGCCTGTGACACGCTGGGGGGCACCGATAAACTCATCTTT. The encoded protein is CACDTLGGTDKLIF.

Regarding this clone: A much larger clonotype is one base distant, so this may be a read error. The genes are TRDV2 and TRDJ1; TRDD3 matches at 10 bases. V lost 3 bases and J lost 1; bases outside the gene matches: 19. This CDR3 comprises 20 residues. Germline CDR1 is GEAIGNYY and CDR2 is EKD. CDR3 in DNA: TGTGCCTGTGACCCTCTTATGGGGGGGGATACGAAACTGTGCACCGATAAACTCATCTTT. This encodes CACDPLMGGDTKLCTDKLIF.

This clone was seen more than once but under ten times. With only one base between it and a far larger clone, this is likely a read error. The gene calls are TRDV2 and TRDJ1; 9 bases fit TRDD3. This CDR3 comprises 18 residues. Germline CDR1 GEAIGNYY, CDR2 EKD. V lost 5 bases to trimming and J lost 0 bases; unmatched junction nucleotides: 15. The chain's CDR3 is CACGAVSTGGGYTDKLIF. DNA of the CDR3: TGTGCCTGTGGCGCCGTGAGTACTGGGGGAGGCTACACCGATAAACTCATCTTT.

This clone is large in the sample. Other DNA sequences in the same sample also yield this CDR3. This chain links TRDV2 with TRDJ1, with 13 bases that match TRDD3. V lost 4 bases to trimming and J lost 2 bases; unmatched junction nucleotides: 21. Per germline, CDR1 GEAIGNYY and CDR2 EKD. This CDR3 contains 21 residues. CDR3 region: CACEPVLGDTNEPGETDKLIF. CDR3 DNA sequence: TGTGCCTGTGAACCAGTACTGGGGGATACGAATGAACCCGGCGAGACCGATAAACTCATCTTT.

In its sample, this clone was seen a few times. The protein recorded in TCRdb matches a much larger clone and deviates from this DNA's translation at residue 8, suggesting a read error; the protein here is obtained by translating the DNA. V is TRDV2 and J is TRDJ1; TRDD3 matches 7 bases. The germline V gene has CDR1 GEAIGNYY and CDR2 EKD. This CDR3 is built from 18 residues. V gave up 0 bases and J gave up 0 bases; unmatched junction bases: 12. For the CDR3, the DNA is TGTGCCTGTGACACCCTCTCTATTGGGGGAGCCCACACCGATAAACTCATCTTT. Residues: CACDTLSIGGAHTDKLIF.

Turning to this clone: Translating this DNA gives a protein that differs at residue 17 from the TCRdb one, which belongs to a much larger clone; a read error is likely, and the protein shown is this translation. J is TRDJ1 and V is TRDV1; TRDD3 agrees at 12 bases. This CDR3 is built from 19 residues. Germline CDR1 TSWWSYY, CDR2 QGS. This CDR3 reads CALGDALLGDTRYTDKFIF. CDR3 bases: TGTGCTCTTGGGGACGCACTTCTGGGGGATACGCGCTATACCGATAAATTCATCTTT.

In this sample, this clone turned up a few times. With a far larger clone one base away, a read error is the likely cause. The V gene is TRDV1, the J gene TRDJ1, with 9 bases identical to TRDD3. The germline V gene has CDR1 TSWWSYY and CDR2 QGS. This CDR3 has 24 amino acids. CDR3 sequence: CALGERRSSRSFLTGGKYTGKLIF. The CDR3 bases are TGTGCTCTTGGGGAAAGGCGTTCCTCACGGTCCTTCCTTACTGGGGGAAAGTACACCGGTAAACTCATCTTT.

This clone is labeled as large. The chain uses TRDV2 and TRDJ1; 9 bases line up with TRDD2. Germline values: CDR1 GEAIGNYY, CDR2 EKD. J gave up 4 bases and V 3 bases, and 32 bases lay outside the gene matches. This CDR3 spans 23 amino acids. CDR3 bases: TGTGCCTGTGACTCGATATCCCTTCCTACGAGTCTGGGGGGCTTAGAGAAGGTCGATAAACTCATCTTT. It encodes CACDSISLPTSLGGLEKVDKLIF.

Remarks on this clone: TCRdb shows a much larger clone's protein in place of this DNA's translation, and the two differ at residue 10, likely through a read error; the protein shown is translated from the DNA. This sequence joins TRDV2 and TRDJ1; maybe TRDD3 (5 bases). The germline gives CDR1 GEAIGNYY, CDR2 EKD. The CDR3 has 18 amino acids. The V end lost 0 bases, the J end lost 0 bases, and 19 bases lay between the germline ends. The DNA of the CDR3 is TGTGCCTGTGACACCAGGGTACGAGGGCCGGGGGACACCGATAAACTCATCTTT. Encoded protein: CACDTRVRGPGDTDKLIF.

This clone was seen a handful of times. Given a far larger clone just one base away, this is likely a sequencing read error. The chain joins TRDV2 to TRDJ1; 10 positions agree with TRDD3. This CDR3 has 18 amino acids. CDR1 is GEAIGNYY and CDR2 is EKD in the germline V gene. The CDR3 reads CACDTLSVLGDATDKRIF. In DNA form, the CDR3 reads TGTGCCTGTGACACCCTGTCCGTACTGGGGGATGCCACCGATAAACGCATCTTT.

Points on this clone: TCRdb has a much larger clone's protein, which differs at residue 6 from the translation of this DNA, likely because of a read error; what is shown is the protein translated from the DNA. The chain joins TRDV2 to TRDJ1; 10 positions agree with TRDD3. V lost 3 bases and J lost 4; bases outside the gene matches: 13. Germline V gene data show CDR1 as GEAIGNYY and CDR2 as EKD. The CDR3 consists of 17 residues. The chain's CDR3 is CACDEPGDTQRNDKLIF. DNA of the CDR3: TGTGCCTGTGACGAGCCGGGGGATACGCAGCGAAACGATAAACTCATCTTT.

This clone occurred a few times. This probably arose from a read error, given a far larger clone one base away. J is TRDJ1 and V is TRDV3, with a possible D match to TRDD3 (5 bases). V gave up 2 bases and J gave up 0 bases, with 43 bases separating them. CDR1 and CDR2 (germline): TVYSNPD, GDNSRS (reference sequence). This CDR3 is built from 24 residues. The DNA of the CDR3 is TGTGCCTTTGTGGGGACCGTTACCTTTGTCTTCAATTCACCCCCAATTCAGGACACCGATAAACTCATCTTT. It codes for CAFVGTVTFVFNSPPIQDTDKLIF.

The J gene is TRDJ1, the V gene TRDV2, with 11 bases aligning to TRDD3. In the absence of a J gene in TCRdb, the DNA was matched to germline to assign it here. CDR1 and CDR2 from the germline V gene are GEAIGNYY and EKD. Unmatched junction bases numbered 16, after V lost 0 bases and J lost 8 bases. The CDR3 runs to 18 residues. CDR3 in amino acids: CACDTVLPTWGIRPKLIF. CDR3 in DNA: TGTGCCTGTGACACCGTCCTTCCTACGTGGGGGATACGCCCGAAACTCATCTTT.